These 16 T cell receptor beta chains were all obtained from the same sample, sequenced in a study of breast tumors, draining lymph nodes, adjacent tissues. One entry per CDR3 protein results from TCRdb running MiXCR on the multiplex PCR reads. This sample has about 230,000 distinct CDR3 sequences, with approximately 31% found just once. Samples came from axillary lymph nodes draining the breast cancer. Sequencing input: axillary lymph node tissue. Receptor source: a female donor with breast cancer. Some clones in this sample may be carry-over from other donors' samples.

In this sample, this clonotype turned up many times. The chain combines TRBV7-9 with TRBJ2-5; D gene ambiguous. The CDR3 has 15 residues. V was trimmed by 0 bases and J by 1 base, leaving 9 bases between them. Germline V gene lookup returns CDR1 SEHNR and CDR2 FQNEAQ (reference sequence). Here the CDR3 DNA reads TGTGCCAGCAGCTTAGCTGGACCCCGCCAAGAGACCCAGTACTTC. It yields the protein CASSLAGPRQETQYF.

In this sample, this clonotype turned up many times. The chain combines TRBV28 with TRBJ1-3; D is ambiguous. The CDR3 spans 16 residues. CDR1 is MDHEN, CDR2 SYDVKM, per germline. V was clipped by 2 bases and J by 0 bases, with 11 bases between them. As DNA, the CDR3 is TGTGCCAGCAGTTTACTAAGGAACCCCTCTGGAAACACCATATATTTT. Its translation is CASSLLRNPSGNTIYF. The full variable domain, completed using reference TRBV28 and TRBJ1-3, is DVKVTQSSRYLVKRTGEKVFLECVQDMDHENMFWYRQDPGLGLRLIYFSYDVKMKEKGDIPEGYSVSREKKERFSLILESASTNQTSMYLCASSLLRNPSGNTIYFGEGSWLTVV.

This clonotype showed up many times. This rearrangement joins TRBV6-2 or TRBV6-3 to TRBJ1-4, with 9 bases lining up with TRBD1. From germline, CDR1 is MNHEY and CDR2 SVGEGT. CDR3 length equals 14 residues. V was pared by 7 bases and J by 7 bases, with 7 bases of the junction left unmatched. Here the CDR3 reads CASKLGTGTEKLFF. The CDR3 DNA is TGTGCCAGCAAACTCGGGACAGGGACTGAAAAACTGTTTTTT.

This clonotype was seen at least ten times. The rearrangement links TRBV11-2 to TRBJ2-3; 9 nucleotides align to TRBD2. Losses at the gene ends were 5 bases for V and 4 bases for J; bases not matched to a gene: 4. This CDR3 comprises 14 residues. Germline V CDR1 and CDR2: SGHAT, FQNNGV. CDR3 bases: TGTGCCAGCAGCGTGACTAGCGGATCAGATACGCAGTATTTT. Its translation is CASSVTSGSDTQYF.

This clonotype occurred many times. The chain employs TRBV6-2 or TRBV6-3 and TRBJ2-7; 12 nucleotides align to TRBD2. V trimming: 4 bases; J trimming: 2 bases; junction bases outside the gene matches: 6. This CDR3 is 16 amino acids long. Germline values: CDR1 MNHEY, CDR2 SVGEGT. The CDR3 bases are TGTGCCAGCAGTTCGGTACTAGCGGGAGGCGCCTACGAGCAGTACTTC. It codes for CASSSVLAGGAYEQYF.

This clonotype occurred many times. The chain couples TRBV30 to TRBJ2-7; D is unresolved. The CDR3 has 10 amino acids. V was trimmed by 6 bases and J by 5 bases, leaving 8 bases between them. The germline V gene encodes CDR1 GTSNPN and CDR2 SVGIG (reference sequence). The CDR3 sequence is CACQFHEQYF. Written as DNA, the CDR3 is TGTGCCTGTCAGTTCCACGAGCAGTACTTC.

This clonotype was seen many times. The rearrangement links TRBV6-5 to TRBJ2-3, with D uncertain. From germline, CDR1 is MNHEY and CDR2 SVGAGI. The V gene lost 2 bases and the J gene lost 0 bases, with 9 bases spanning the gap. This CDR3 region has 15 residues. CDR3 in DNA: TGTGCCAGCAGTTACGCGAGAAGTAGCACAGATACGCAGTATTTT. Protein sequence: CASSYARSSTDTQYF.

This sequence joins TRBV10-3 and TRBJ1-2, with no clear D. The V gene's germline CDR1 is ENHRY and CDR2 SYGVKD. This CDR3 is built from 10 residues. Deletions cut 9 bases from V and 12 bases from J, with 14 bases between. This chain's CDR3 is CAIQSSGNTF. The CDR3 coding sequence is TGTGCCATACAGAGCTCTGGAAACACCTTC.

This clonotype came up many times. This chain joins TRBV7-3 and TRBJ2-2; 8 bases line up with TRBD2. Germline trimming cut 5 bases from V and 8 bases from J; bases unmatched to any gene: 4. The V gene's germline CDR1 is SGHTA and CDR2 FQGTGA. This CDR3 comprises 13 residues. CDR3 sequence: CASSPSGGGELFF. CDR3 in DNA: TGTGCCAGCAGCCCAAGCGGGGGAGGGGAGCTGTTTTTT.

The DNA of the CDR3 is TGTGCCAGCAACCGGGGAAGGGGAGATTCCAAAAACATTCAGTACTTC. Protein product: CASNRGRGDSKNIQYF. The J gene is TRBJ2-4, the V gene TRBV6-2 or TRBV6-3; TRBD1 or TRBD2 may be the D gene (5 bases each). Per the germline V gene, CDR1 is MNHEY and CDR2 is SVGEGT. CDR3 length: 16 residues. The ends were cut back, 7 bases at V and 2 bases at J, with 18 bases in the middle.

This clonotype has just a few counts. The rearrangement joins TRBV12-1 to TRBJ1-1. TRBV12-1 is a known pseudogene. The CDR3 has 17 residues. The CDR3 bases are TGTGCCAGCAGCAGCCTTGGACTTCAAGCACGGAACACTGAAGCTTTCTTT. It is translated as CASSSLGLQARNTEAFF.

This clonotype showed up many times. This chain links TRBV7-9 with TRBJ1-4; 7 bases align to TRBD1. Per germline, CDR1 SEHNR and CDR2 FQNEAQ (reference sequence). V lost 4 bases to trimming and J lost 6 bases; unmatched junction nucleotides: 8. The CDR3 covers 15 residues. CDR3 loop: CASSSPTGQYEKLFF. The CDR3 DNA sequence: TGTGCCAGCAGCTCCCCGACAGGGCAGTATGAAAAACTGTTTTTT.

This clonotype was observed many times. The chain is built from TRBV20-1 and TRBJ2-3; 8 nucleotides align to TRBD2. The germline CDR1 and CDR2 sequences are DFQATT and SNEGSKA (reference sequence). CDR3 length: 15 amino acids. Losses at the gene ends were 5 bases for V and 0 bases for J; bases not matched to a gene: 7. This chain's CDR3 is CSAPSLAASTDTQYF. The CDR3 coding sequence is TGCAGTGCTCCCTCACTAGCGGCTAGCACAGATACGCAGTATTTT.

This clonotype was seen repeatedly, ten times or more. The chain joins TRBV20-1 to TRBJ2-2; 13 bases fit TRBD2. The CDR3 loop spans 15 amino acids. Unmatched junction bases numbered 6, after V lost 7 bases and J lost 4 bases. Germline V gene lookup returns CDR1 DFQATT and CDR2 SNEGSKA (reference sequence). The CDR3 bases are TGCAGTGTCCAGAGACTAGCGGGAGGCACCGGGGAGCTGTTTTTT. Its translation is CSVQRLAGGTGELFF.

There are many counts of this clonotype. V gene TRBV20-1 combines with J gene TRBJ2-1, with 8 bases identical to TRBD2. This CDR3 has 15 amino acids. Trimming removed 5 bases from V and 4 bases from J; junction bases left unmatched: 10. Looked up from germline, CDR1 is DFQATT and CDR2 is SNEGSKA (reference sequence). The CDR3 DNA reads TGCAGTGCTCCTGGCCGGGGCGGGAGGTACAATGAGCAGTTCTTC. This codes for CSAPGRGGRYNEQFF.

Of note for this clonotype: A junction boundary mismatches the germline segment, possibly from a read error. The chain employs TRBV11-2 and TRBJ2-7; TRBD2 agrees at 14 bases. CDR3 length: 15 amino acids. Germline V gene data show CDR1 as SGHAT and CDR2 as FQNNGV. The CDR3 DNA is TGTGCCGGCAGCTTGGGACTAGCGGGAGTGTTAGAGCAGTACTTC. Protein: CAGSLGLAGVLEQYF.